Detailed here is one T cell receptor beta chain. Its antigen specificity is not known. It has no much larger one-base neighbor in the sample; base qualities were not kept. The data derive from a study of blood T cell repertoires in COVID-19 (dated by TCRdb to about 2020). A note on the overall study: Collaborator samples came from the United States, Italy and Spain and covered acute and convalescent phases of COVID-19. The prospective study material was composed of cDNA or gDNA derived from T cells, B-cell-depleted T cells, or PBMCs. The repertoires were released in a freely available public database intended as a resource for research on the immune response to SARS-CoV-2. A de-identified subject ID, COVID-19 status, age in years and sex were almost always included in the sample metadata. The samples were drawn from two sources: the first 160 participants of the ongoing ImmuneRACE study, and fewer than 1,500 subjects contributed by 6 global collaborators. Where available, HLA class I and class II types were obtained from metadata supplied by the sample provider rather than from assay-based typing. Deeply sampled blood TCRbeta repertoires from subjects exposed to, actively infected with, or recovered from COVID-19 were included in the dataset. Study-wide findings and limitations: The amount of clinical and demographic metadata varied by source and participant and was provided uncurated.

Reading the germline V gene gives CDR1 MNHEY and CDR2 SVGAGI. The CDR3 starts with the cysteine, ends with the phenylalanine, and has 15 residues. The DNA shown is the 45-base CDR3, in frame from base 1. The V end gives up 7 bases and the J end 0 bases, leaving 6 bases in the junction not matched to a gene. Enrolling through a virtual design, the prospective study's participants ranged in age from roughly 18 to 95 years and lived across 24 United States geographic areas. To assign participants to cohorts, the prospective study relied on clinical history that participants themselves reported in a screening survey and a study questionnaire. Exposed participants had been in contact with someone with a PCR-confirmed or clinician-diagnosed COVID-19 case within 2 weeks of study entry. In the prospective study, whole blood, serum and a nasopharyngeal or oropharyngeal swab were collected from each participant by mobile phlebotomists. Participants in the prospective study had the option to provide additional blood draws and questionnaires over an approximately 2-month period. Before DNA extraction, blood samples from the prospective study were shipped at room temperature or frozen.

TCRbeta CDR3 regions were amplified from genomic DNA using the immunoSEQ Assay, a bias-controlled multiplex PCR. Under the source paper's analysis protocol: The number of nucleated cells in each sample was estimated from the amplification of reference gene primers within the assay. Sequence reads were collapsed and filtered to measure the absolute abundance of every unique TCRbeta CDR3 rearrangement. For each sample, productive Simpson clonality was calculated by taking the square root of Simpson's diversity index across productive rearrangements. Held by TCRdb, this immuneACCESS table contains in-frame sequences only and omits some clones. Under half of the omission traces to an unresolved V gene where checked; the cause of the rest is unknown. That table gives V, J and clone size, and the DNA gave D and trimming. The sample records fewer than 400,000 clones, roughly 90% of which are singletons. Almost 4% of the sample comes from the top ten.

The chain was built from TRBV6-5 and TRBJ2-1, with 7 bases matching TRBD2. Material for sequencing was PBMCs or T cells enriched from blood (not recorded which). The origin of this receptor is a woman aged 25-40 years who had been exposed to COVID-19. The DNA sequence is TGTGCCAGCACCCGCGGGGGTCCCTCCTACAATGAGCAGTTCTTC. It is translated as CASTRGGPSYNEQFF.